The present entry profiles one T cell receptor (beta chain) with its context. Its matching antigen is unknown. The sample originates from a study of cytomegalovirus exposure and HLA in healthy donors. At the level of the study: Earlier results showed some 120 million unique TCR beta sequences derived from approximately 180 million T cells.

A multiplex PCR was run with 60 Vbeta primers and 13 Jbeta primers. Original analysis: Around 80 million unique TCR beta chains, about 10 million of them shared, were counted by a later analysis. Sequenced by immunoSEQ multiplex PCR; TCRdb stores in-frame clones only, minus some. V and J calls and clone size follow that table, whereas D and trimming were derived from the DNA. The sample holds 150,000 or so clones, around 72% seen once. The V and J ends lost 6 bases and 0 bases, in that order; junction bases with no gene match: 1. The CDR3 spans 14 residues. The germline gives CDR1 MDHEN, CDR2 SYDVKM. Study-wide points: Sequences of the TCR beta chain were said to predict the HLA-A and HLA-B alleles of most subjects accurately. Presence/absence analyses assumed roughly uniform sequencing depth across donors, which may not hold.

The clonotype comes from a woman aged 45 to 65 in good health and CMV-seropositive. The genes are TRBV28 and TRBJ2-7; the match to TRBD1 covers 11 bases. Sequencing input: PBMCs. The CDR3 bases are TGTGCCAGCAGGGGGACAGGGGGCTCCTACGAGCAGTACTTC. Residues: CASRGTGGSYEQYF.